One T cell receptor beta chain is described in this entry. Its antigen remains unidentified. Per-base qualities were not stored, and no clone one base away is much larger. The data were obtained in a study of OX40 agonist ivuxolimab in advanced cancers. About the full investigation: Ivuxolimab was an agonistic, fully human IgG2 monoclonal antibody directed against OX40 (CD134), a costimulatory receptor. Intravenous ivuxolimab was administered to patients every 2 weeks at six dose levels: 0.01, 0.1, 0.3, 1.5, 3 and 10 mg/kg. Among the approximately 54 dose-escalation patients, 19 had hepatocellular carcinoma, approximately 15 melanoma, 9 renal cell carcinoma and 9 head and neck cancer. The dose-escalation cohort was roughly 83% male with a mean age of 60 years, ranging from about 20 to 80. Patients were allowed to have had prior anti-PD-1, anti-PD-L1 or anti-CTLA-4 therapy, and more than 30% of the dose-escalation patients had previously received checkpoint inhibitors. Partial responses occurred in three dose-escalation patients, of whom one had hepatocellular carcinoma and two had cutaneous melanoma. Peripheral TCRbeta sequencing was intended to test whether TCR sequence diversity was altered and clonal T-cell expansion was caused by ivuxolimab. The paper reports the monotherapy dose-escalation portion (N of about 56 patients) of the phase I ivuxolimab trial.

To sequence the TCRbeta CDR3 region, genomic DNA was isolated from the sorted cells. The immunoSEQ Assay was used to sequence the TCRbeta CDR3 regions. TCRdb's version of the immuneACCESS table is confined to in-frame rearrangements and falls short of the full clone set. An unresolved V gene accounts for under half of the shortfall where checked; the remainder is of unknown origin. For this sample there are about 20,000 clones; approximately 80% appear just once. Around 35% of the sample lies in the top ten. Overall study outcomes, separate from this receptor: Low levels of normalized T-cell clonal expansion were also seen in some patients who did not respond. Which antigens the clonally expanded peripheral T cells were specific for was not determined. Clonal expansion of both CD4+ and CD8+ blood T cells was observed from baseline to week 6 at doses 0.1 to 3.0 mg/kg. After ivuxolimab, expanded clones were on average more numerous among CD8+ T cells than among CD4+ T cells. In partial responders in the 0.1-3.0 mg/kg groups, normalized peripheral clonal expansion was found to be among the lowest, especially among CD8+ T cells.

Patients with a history of autoimmune disease or receiving systemic immunosuppression were excluded from the trial. Peripheral blood for TCR sequencing was collected from all dose cohorts at baseline, on cycle 4 day 1, and on cycle 7 day 1. The samples were drawn from a first-in-human, open-label, multicenter phase I dose-escalation trial of ivuxolimab. Adults with locally advanced or metastatic melanoma, renal cell, hepatocellular, or head and neck squamous cell carcinoma were enrolled in the trial. Before TCR sequencing, CD4+ and CD8+ T cells were separately sorted from peripheral blood. The receptor was isolated from an adult with an advanced solid tumor such as melanoma, head and neck, liver or kidney cancer. The starting material was CD4+ or CD8+ T cells sorted from blood, obtained in a trial of the OX40 agonist ivuxolimab.

This receptor has the CDR3 CASSLEGTGDTQYF. The DNA sequence reads TGCGCCAGCAGCTTGGAGGGGACCGGGGATACGCAGTATTTT. In this chain, TRBV5-1 is recombined with TRBJ2-3; the D gene assignment is perhaps TRBD1 or TRBD2, with each matching 5 bases. Including the terminal cysteine and phenylalanine, the CDR3 comprises 14 residues. Only the CDR3 portion is preserved as DNA: 42 bases, with reading frame beginning at the first base. CDR1 and CDR2, looked up from the germline V gene, are SGHRS and YFSETQ. V gives up 0 bases and J gives up 6 bases, and the segment between their germline ends measures 11 bases. Extended through the reference TRBV5-1 and TRBJ2-3 proteins, this CDR3 yields the full variable domain: KAGVTQTPRYLIKTRGQQVTLSCSPISGHRSVSWYQQTPGQGLQFLFEYFSETQRNKGNFPGRFSGRQFSNSRSEMNVSTLELGDSALYLCASSLEGTGDTQYFGPGTRLTVL.